The 8 T cell receptor beta chains below all came from one sample that was sequenced in a study of T-cell reconstitution after alpha-beta-depleted transplantation in children. Preparation of the TCRbeta library used unique molecular identifiers. One entry per CDR3 protein, called by TCRdb with MiXCR from the PCR reads. The table shows 200,000 to 250,000 distinct CDR3 sequences, with under 9.5% occurring only once. Sequencing used PBMCs from the stem cell graft donor, obtained from the stem cell graft. These receptors originate from a human donor who donated a stem cell graft to a child with acute lymphoblastic leukemia.

This clonotype was recorded many times. This sequence joins TRBV7-9 and TRBJ1-2; unclear D gene. Germline CDR1 is SEHNR and CDR2 is FQNEAQ (reference sequence). The CDR3 runs to 11 residues. The V end lost 2 bases, the J end lost 8 bases, and 6 bases lay between the germline ends. This CDR3 reads CASSLSRGYTF. The DNA of the CDR3 is TGTGCCAGCAGCTTAAGTCGCGGCTACACCTTC.

Many counts were recorded for this clonotype. The genes are TRBV20-1 and TRBJ2-1; D uncertain. The length of the CDR3 is 16 residues. The germline CDR1 and CDR2 sequences are DFQATT and SNEGSKA (reference sequence). V lost 0 bases to trimming and J lost 0 bases, with 12 bases between them. For the CDR3, the DNA is TGCAGTGCTAGAGATGCCGGCAAACCCTCCTACAATGAGCAGTTCTTC. This codes for CSARDAGKPSYNEQFF.

This clonotype was counted at least ten times. The chain has TRBV10-3 and TRBJ1-1; D possibly corresponds to TRBD1 (6 bases). V was trimmed by 4 bases and J by 1 base, leaving 7 bases between them. From germline, CDR1 is ENHRY and CDR2 SYGVKD. This CDR3 comprises 13 residues. CDR3 residues: CAISVQGNTEAFF. The CDR3 nucleotides read TGTGCCATCAGTGTACAGGGGAACACTGAAGCTTTCTTT.

This clonotype occurred many times. This chain joins TRBV6-5 and TRBJ2-2; weak D call: TRBD2 (6 bases). Trimming pared 0 bases from V and 1 base from J, leaving 15 bases between. The CDR3 totals 18 residues. Per germline, CDR1 MNHEY and CDR2 SVGAGI. Here the CDR3 reads CASSYSKELARNTGELFF. CDR3 in DNA: TGTGCCAGCAGTTACTCGAAGGAACTAGCCCGGAACACCGGGGAGCTGTTTTTT.

The rearrangement joins TRBV5-6 to TRBJ2-3; D is ambiguous. Trimming stripped 0 bases from V and 14 bases from J, with 16 bases between. The CDR3 has 13 residues. Germline values: CDR1 SGHDT, CDR2 YYEEEE. CDR3 protein: CASSLGQLGPAYF. CDR3 nucleotides: TGTGCCAGCAGCTTGGGGCAGCTTGGTCCCGCGTATTTT.

The chain recombines TRBV12-3 or TRBV12-4 with TRBJ2-1; 12 positions match TRBD1. This CDR3 is built from 16 residues. Germline trimming cut 5 bases from V and 4 bases from J; bases unmatched to any gene: 6. This chain's CDR3 is CASSAGTGGGYNEQFF. For the CDR3, the DNA is TGTGCCAGCAGTGCCGGGACAGGGGGCGGTTACAATGAGCAGTTCTTC.

The V and J genes are TRBV5-1 and TRBJ1-2; the match to TRBD1 covers 11 bases. V was pared by 5 bases and J by 4 bases, with 7 bases of the junction left unmatched. The CDR3 has 15 amino acids. CDR1 is SGHRS, CDR2 YFSETQ, per germline. CDR3 region: CASRQWDRGSYGYTF. For the CDR3, the DNA is TGCGCCAGCAGACAATGGGACAGGGGGAGCTATGGCTACACCTTC.

This clonotype occurred many times. This sequence joins TRBV4-1 and TRBJ1-6; D is perhaps TRBD1 (6 bases). The V end lost 4 bases, the J end lost 8 bases, and 15 bases lay between the germline ends. The germline gives CDR1 MGHRA, CDR2 YSYEKL. The CDR3 contains 15 residues. The CDR3 region has the DNA TGCGCCAGCAGCCCCTCTGAGGGGGGGTATTCACCCCTCCACTTT. Amino acid sequence: CASSPSEGGYSPLHF.